This entry is about one T cell receptor (beta chain). Antigen unknown. At one boundary the junction diverges from the germline segment, which might be a read error. CDR1 and CDR2 from the germline V gene are SEHNR and FQNEAQ (reference sequence). This CDR3 comprises 12 residues. This sample is part of a study of identical twins. Study-level points and caveats: Out-of-frame alpha sequences shared by twins showed excess low generation probability.

Template switching added a universal primer site; cDNA carried unique molecular identifiers. TCRdb re-analysed the 5' RACE reads in MiXCR, keeping a single row per CDR3 protein. The sample includes around 960,000 distinct CDR3 sequences, 9% to 15% of them seen just once. These data were likewise used in another study, on yellow fever vaccine responses in identical twins.

This clonotype was obtained from a woman aged 18-29 years in good health. This sequence joins TRBV7-9 and TRBJ2-1; 7 nucleotides match TRBD2. Sequenced sample: PBMCs. CDR3: CASLGGSGKGIF. DNA of the CDR3: TGTGCCAGCTTAGGAGGGAGCGGGAAGGGGATTTTC.